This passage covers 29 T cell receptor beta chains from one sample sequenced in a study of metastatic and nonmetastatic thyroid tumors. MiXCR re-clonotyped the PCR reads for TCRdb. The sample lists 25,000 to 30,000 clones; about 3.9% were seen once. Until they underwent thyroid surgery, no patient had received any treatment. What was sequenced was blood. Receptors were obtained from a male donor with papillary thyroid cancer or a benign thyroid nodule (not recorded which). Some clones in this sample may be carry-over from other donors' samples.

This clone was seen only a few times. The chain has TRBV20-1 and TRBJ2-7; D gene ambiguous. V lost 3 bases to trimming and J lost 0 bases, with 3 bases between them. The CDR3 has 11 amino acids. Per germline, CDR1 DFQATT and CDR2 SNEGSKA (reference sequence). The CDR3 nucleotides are TGCAGTGCTAGTCTCTCCTACGAGCAGTACTTC. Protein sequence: CSASLSYEQYF.

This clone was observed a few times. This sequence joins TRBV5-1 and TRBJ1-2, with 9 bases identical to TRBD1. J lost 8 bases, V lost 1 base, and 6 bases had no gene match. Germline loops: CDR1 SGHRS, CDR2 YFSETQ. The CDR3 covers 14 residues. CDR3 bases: TGCGCCAGCAGCTTGAGGACAGGGGCGGAGGGCTACACCTTC. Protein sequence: CASSLRTGAEGYTF.

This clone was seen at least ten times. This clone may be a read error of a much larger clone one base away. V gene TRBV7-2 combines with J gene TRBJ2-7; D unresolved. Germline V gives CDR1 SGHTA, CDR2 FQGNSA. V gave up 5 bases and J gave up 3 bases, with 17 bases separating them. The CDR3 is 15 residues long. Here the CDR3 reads CTSSPAFSKHYEQYF. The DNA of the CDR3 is TGTACCAGCAGCCCCGCCTTTAGCAAACACTACGAGCAGTACTTC.

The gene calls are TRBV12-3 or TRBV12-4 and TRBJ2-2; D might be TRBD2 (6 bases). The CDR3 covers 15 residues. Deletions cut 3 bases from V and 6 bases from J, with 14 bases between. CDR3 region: CASSLAGPFAGELFF. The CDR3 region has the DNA TGTGCCAGCAGTTTGGCGGGGCCGTTCGCCGGGGAGCTGTTTTTT.

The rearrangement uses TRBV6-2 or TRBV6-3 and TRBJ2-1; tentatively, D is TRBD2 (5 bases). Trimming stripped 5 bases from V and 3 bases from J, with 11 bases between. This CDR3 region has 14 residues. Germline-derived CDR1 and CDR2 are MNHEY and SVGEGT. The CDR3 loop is CASSGTSDYNEQFF. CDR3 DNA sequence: TGTGCCAGCAGTGGAACTAGTGACTACAATGAGCAGTTCTTC.

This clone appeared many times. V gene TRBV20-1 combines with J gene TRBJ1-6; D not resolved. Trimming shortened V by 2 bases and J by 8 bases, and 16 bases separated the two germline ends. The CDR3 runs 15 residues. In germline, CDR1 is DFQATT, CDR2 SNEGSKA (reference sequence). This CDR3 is CSARYIGQIHSPLHF. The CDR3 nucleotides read TGCAGTGCTAGATATATCGGCCAGATACATTCACCCCTCCACTTT.

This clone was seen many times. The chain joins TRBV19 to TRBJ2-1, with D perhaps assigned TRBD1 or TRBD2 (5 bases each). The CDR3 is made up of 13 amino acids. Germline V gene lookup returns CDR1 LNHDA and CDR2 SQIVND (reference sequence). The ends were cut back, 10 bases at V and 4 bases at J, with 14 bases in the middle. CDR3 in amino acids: CATGTDLYNEQFF. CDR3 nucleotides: TGTGCCACCGGGACGGATCTTTACAATGAGCAGTTCTTC.

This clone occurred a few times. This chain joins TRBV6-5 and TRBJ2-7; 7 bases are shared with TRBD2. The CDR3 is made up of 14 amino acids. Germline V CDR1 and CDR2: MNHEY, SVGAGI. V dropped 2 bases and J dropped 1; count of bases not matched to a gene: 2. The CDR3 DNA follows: TGTGCCAGCAGTTACCTCGGGGGGTCCTACGAGCAGTACTTC. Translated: CASSYLGGSYEQYF.

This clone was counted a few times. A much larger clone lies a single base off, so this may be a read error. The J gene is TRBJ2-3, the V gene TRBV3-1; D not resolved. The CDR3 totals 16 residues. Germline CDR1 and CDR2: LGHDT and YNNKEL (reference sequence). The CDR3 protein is CTSSHATAPVSDTQYF. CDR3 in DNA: TGTACCAGCAGCCACGCCACCGCGCCGGTCTCGGATACGCAGTATTTT.

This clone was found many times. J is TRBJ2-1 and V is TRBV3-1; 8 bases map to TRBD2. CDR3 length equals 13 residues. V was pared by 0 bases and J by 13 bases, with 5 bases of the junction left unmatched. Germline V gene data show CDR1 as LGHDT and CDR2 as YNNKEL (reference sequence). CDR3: CASSQEAGAEQFF. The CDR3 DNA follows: TGTGCCAGCAGCCAAGAAGCGGGAGCTGAACAGTTCTTC.

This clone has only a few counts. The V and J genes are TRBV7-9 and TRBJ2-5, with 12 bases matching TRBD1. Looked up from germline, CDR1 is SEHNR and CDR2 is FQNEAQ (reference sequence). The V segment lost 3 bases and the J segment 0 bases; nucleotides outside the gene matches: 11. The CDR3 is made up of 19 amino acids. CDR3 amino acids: CASSFPPGTGGRDQETQYF. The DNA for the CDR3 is TGTGCCAGCAGCTTCCCCCCGGGGACAGGGGGCCGTGACCAAGAGACCCAGTACTTC.

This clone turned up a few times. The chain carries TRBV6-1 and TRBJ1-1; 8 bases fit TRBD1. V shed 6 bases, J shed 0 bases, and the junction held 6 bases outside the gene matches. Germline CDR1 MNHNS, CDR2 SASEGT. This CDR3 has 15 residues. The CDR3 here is CASRSLTGVNTEAFF. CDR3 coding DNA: TGTGCCAGCAGGTCCCTGACAGGGGTGAACACTGAAGCTTTCTTT.

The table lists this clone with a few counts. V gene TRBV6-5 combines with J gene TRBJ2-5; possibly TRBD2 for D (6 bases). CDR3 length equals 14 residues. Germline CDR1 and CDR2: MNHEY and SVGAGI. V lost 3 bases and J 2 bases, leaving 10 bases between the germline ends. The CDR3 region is CASSYGGMQETQYF. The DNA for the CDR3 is TGTGCCAGCAGTTATGGCGGGATGCAAGAGACCCAGTACTTC.

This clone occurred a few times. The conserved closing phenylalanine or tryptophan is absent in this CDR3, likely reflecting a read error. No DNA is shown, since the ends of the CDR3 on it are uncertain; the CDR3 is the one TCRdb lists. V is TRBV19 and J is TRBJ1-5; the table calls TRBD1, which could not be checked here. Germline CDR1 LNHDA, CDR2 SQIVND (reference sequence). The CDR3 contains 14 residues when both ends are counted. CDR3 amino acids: CASSIRQGNQPQRS.

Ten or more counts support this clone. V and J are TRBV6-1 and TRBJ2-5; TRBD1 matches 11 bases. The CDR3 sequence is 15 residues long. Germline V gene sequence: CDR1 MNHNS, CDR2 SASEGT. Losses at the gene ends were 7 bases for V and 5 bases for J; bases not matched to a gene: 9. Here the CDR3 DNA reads TGTGCCAGCACCTCTCTCCGGGACAGGGGGGAGACCCAGTACTTC. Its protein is CASTSLRDRGETQYF.

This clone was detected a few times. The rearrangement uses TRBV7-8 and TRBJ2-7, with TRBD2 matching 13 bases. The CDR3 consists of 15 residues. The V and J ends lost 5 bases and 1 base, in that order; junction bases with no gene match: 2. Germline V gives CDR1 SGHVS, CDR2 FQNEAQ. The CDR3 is CASSTGLAGSYEQYF. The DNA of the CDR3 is TGTGCCAGCAGCACGGGACTAGCGGGGTCCTACGAGCAGTACTTC.

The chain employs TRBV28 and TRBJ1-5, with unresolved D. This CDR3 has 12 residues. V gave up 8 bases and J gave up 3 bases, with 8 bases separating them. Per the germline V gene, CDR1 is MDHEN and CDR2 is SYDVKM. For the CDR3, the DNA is TGTGCCAGCGGGCAGCTCAATCAGCCCCAGCATTTT. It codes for CASGQLNQPQHF.

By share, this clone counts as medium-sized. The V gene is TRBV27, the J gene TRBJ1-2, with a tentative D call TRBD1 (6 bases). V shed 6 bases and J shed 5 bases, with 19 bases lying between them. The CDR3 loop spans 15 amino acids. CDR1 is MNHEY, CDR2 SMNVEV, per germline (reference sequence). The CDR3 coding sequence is TGTGCCAGCAGGCCCCCGAGGGAGGGGGGTTATGGCTACACCTTC. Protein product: CASRPPREGGYGYTF.

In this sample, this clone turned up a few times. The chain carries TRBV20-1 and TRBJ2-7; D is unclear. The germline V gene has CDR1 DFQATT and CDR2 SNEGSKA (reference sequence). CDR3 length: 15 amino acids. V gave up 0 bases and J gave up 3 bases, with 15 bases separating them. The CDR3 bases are TGCAGTGCTAGAGACGGCATGCAGTTGCTCTACGAGCAGTACTTC. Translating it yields CSARDGMQLLYEQYF.

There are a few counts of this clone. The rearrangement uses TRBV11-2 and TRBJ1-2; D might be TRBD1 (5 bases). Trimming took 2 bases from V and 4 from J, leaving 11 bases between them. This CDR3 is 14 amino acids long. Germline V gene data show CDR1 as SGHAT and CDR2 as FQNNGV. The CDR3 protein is CASSLTGRGYGYTF. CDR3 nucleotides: TGTGCCAGCAGCTTAACAGGTAGAGGCTATGGCTACACCTTC.

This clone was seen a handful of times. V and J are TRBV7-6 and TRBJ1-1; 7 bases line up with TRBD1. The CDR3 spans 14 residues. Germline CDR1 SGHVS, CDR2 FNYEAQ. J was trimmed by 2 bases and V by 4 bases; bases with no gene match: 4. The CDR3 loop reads CASSSGTVNTEAFF. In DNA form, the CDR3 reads TGTGCCAGCAGCTCCGGGACAGTTAACACTGAAGCTTTCTTT. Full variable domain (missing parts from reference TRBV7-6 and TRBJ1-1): GAGVSQSPRYKVTKRGQDVALRCDPISGHVSLYWYRQALGQGPEFLTYFNYEAQQDKSGLPNDRFSAERPEGSISTLTIQRTEQRDSAMYRCASSSGTVNTEAFFGQGTRLTVV.

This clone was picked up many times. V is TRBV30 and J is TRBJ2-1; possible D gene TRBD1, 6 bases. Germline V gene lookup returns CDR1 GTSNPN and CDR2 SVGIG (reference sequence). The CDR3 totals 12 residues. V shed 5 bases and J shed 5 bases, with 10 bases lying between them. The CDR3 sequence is CAWVNRDNEQFF. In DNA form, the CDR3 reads TGTGCCTGGGTCAACAGGGACAATGAGCAGTTCTTC.

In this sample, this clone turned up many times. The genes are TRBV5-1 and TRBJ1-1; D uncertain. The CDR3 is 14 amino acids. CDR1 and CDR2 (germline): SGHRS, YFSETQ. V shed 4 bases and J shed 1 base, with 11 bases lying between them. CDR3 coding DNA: TGCGCCAGCAGCCCGACAAACAAGAACACTGAAGCTTTCTTT. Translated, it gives CASSPTNKNTEAFF.

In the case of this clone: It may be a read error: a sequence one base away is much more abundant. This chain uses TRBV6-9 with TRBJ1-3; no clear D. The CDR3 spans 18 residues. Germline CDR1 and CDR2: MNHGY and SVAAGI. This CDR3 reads CASSYSAGQTSSRNTIYF. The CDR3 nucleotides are TGTGCCAGCAGTTACAGCGCAGGCCAAACGAGCTCTAGAAACACCATATATTTT.

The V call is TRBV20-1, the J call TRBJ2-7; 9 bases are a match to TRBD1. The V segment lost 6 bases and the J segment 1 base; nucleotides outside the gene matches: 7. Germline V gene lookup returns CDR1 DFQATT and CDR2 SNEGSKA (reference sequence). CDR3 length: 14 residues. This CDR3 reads CSALGDRVSYEQYF. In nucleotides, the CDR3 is TGCAGTGCACTCGGGGACAGGGTTTCCTACGAGCAGTACTTC.

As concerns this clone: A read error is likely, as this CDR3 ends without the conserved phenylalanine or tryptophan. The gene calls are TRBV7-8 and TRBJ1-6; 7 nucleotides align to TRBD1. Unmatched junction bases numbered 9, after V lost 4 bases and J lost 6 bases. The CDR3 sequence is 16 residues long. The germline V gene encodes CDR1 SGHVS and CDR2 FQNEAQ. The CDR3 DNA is TGTGCCAGCAGCTCCCTCGGGACAGTTTCTAATTCACCCCTCCACCTT. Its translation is CASSSLGTVSNSPLHL.

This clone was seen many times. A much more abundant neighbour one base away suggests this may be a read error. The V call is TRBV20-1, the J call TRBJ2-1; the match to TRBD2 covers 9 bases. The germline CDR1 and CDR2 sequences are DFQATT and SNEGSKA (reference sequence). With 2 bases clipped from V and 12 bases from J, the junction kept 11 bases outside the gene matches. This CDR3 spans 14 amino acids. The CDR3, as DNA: TGCAGTGCTAGATTGGCGGGAGGGCCGGGTGGGCAGTTCTTC. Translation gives CSARLAGGPGGQFF.

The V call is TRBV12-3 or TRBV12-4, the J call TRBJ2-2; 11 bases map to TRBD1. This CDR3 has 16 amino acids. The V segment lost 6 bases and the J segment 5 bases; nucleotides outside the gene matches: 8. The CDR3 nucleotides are TGTGCCAGCAGCGGCCGTGGGACAGGGGGAACCGGGGAGCTGTTTTTT. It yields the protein CASSGRGTGGTGELFF.

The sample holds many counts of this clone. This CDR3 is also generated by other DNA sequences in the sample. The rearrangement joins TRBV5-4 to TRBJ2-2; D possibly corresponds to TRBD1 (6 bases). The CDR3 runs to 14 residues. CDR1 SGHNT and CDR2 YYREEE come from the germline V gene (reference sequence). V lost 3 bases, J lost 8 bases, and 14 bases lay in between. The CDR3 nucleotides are TGTGCCAGCAGCTCCCCCGGGACATTAGGGGAGCTGTTTTTT. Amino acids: CASSSPGTLGELFF.